The 19 T cell receptor beta chains in this list originate from one sample, sequenced in a study of shared clonotypes between healthy human individuals. Profiled with immunoSEQ multiplex PCR; TCRdb holds only in-frame clones, not every one. This table has 2,500,000 or so clones, 80% to 95% appearing once. The material sequenced was naive CD4+ T cells from PBMCs. The subset was: CD45RA+ positively selected. The source is a man younger than 35 in good health. Some clones in this sample may be carry-over from other donors' samples.

The genes are TRBV28 and TRBJ2-5; D ambiguous. Germline V gene sequence: CDR1 MDHEN, CDR2 SYDVKM. This CDR3 has 13 residues. Between the trimmed V and J ends, which lost 6 bases and 1 base, there was a span of 9 bases. The CDR3, as DNA: TGTGCCAGCAGCAATAGGTTCCAAGAGACCCAGTACTTC. Its protein product is CASSNRFQETQYF.

The genes are TRBV19 and TRBJ2-1, with 9 bases aligning to TRBD2. CDR3 length: 20 amino acids. V lost 11 bases to trimming and J lost 1 base; unmatched junction nucleotides: 24. Germline V gene lookup returns CDR1 LNHDA and CDR2 SQIVND (reference sequence). For the CDR3, the DNA is TGTGCCCTTCGGAGGGGACAGCGGGAGGCCCCATTTGTTTCCTACAATGAGCAGTTCTTC. It translates to CALRRGQREAPFVSYNEQFF.

V usage is TRBV9 and J usage is TRBJ2-7, with 8 bases lining up with TRBD2. The J segment lost 0 bases and the V segment lost 7 bases, leaving 12 bases of the junction unmatched. Germline CDR1 SGDLS, CDR2 YYNGEE. The CDR3 sequence is 16 residues long. The CDR3 region is CASSPRVSGSSYEQYF. DNA of the CDR3: TGTGCCAGCTCCCCCCGAGTGAGCGGGAGCTCCTACGAGCAGTACTTC.

Regarding this clone: The sample has other DNA sequences that encode this CDR3 too. The chain combines TRBV9 with TRBJ1-1, with D uncertain. Deletions cut 0 bases from V and 0 bases from J, with 3 bases between. Per the germline V gene, CDR1 is SGDLS and CDR2 is YYNGEE. The length of the CDR3 is 13 residues. The CDR3 sequence: CASSVEVNTEAFF. The CDR3 DNA reads as TGTGCCAGCAGCGTAGAAGTGAACACTGAAGCTTTCTTT.

The chain employs TRBV30 and TRBJ2-7; D unclear. Germline values: CDR1 GTSNPN, CDR2 SVGIG (reference sequence). Deletions cut 1 base from V and 4 bases from J, with 11 bases between. The CDR3 runs 13 residues. CDR3 protein: CAWSAGKRYEQYF. The CDR3 bases are TGTGCCTGGAGTGCTGGAAAGCGTTACGAGCAGTACTTC.

The chain carries TRBV18 and TRBJ1-4, with 8 bases that match TRBD1. Germline CDR1 KGHSH, CDR2 LQKENI. The ends lost 3 bases at V and 8 bases at J; junction bases unmatched: 5. This CDR3 is built from 14 residues. In nucleotides, the CDR3 is TGTGCCAGCTCACCGGACAGGGCAGGGGAAAAACTGTTTTTT. Translated: CASSPDRAGEKLFF.

This chain links TRBV19 with TRBJ1-4; D remains ambiguous. V lost 3 bases and J lost 11, with 13 bases in between. CDR1 is LNHDA, CDR2 SQIVND, per germline (reference sequence). This CDR3 spans 13 amino acids. CDR3 in amino acids: CASSIPLAGKLFF. In nucleotides, the CDR3 is TGTGCCAGTAGTATCCCCCTCGCCGGGAAACTGTTTTTT. Full variable domain (rest looked up from reference TRBV19 and TRBJ1-4): DGGITQSPKYLFRKEGQNVTLSCEQNLNHDAMYWYRQDPGQGLRLIYYSQIVNDFQKGDIAEGYSVSREKKESFPLTVTSAQKNPTAFYLCASSIPLAGKLFFGSGTQLSVL.

As regards this clone: The same CDR3 arises from other DNA sequences in this sample as well. The chain links TRBV28 to TRBJ1-2; D gene ambiguous. The germline CDR1 and CDR2 sequences are MDHEN and SYDVKM. Trimming removed 4 bases from V and 2 bases from J, with 14 bases in between. This CDR3 is built from 15 residues. CDR3 amino acids: CASSSPSGGNYGYTF. The DNA of the CDR3 is TGTGCCAGCAGTTCCCCCTCAGGAGGGAACTATGGCTACACCTTC.

Only one count was recorded for this clone. The rearrangement links TRBV25-1 to TRBJ2-4, with D possibly being TRBD1 (5 bases). This CDR3 is built from 15 residues. The V and J ends lost 4 bases and 3 bases respectively, with 13 bases between them. The germline V gene has CDR1 MGHDK and CDR2 SYGVNS. CDR3 sequence: CASSVPYRGKNIQYF. DNA for the CDR3: TGTGCCAGCAGTGTGCCCTATAGGGGCAAAAACATTCAGTACTTC.

The chain joins TRBV29-1 to TRBJ2-6; D call uncertain. The CDR3 extends over 13 amino acids. Germline CDR1 SQVTM, CDR2 ANQGSEA. With 7 bases removed from V and 0 bases from J, the gap between germline ends came to 7 bases. The CDR3 DNA reads TGCAGCGCCCCCGTCTCTGGGGCCAACGTCCTGACTTTC. Translation: CSAPVSGANVLTF.

This sequence joins TRBV5-1 and TRBJ1-4; 9 nucleotides agree with TRBD1. CDR3 length equals 14 residues. Germline CDR1 reads SGHRS; CDR2 reads YFSETQ. Losses at the gene ends were 5 bases for V and 6 bases for J; bases not matched to a gene: 5. The CDR3 bases are TGCGCCAGCAGACGGGACAGGGAGCATGAAAAACTGTTTTTT. Its protein product is CASRRDREHEKLFF.

J is TRBJ2-5 and V is TRBV28, with TRBD1 as a possible D gene (6 bases). V dropped 7 bases and J dropped 11 bases, with 17 bases sitting between them. Per germline, CDR1 MDHEN and CDR2 SYDVKM. The CDR3 runs to 12 residues. The DNA of the CDR3 is TGTGCCAGCAAGATGGGGGCGCGTGAGCAGTACTTC. Translating it yields CASKMGAREQYF.

V usage is TRBV19 and J usage is TRBJ2-1, with D unresolved. Trimming left V 6 bases short and J 5 bases short, with 17 bases between. Germline V gives CDR1 LNHDA, CDR2 SQIVND (reference sequence). CDR3 length equals 15 residues. In DNA, the CDR3 is TGTGCCAGTAGCACCTTGAGCGTGGGGAACAATGAGCAGTTCTTC. Encoded protein: CASSTLSVGNNEQFF. Complete variable domain (other parts from reference TRBV19 and TRBJ2-1): DGGITQSPKYLFRKEGQNVTLSCEQNLNHDAMYWYRQDPGQGLRLIYYSQIVNDFQKGDIAEGYSVSREKKESFPLTVTSAQKNPTAFYLCASSTLSVGNNEQFFGPGTRLTVL.

The rearrangement links TRBV28 to TRBJ2-7; 8 bases are a match to TRBD2. The J segment lost 3 bases and the V segment lost 3 bases, leaving 4 bases of the junction unmatched. The length of the CDR3 is 14 residues. Germline CDR1 is MDHEN and CDR2 is SYDVKM. The CDR3 sequence: CASSLGLGRYEQYF. For the CDR3, the DNA is TGTGCCAGCAGTTTGGGACTAGGTCGCTACGAGCAGTACTTC.

In the case of this clone: Other DNA sequences in the sample encode the same CDR3. The J gene is TRBJ1-1, the V gene TRBV5-1; the D is unclear. Germline V gene sequence: CDR1 SGHRS, CDR2 YFSETQ. The CDR3 has 13 amino acids. V gave up 2 bases and J gave up 1 base, with 6 bases separating them. CDR3 sequence reads: CASSFVGNTEAFF. CDR3 DNA sequence: TGCGCCAGCAGCTTTGTAGGGAACACTGAAGCTTTCTTT.

The chain joins TRBV29-1 to TRBJ1-2; the D gene is possibly TRBD1 (6 bases). The V and J ends lost 2 bases and 8 bases respectively, with 18 bases between them. CDR1 SQVTM and CDR2 ANQGSEA come from the germline V gene. This CDR3 is 14 amino acids long. The CDR3 DNA reads as TGCAGCGTTGAAACCGGGACATCGGGAGGAGGCTACACCTTC. This encodes CSVETGTSGGGYTF.

The chain couples TRBV6-1 to TRBJ1-5; D perhaps matches TRBD1 (5 bases). Trimming left V 5 bases short and J 3 bases short, with 14 bases between. The CDR3 has 15 residues. Germline lookup yields CDR1 MNHNS and CDR2 SASEGT. CDR3 DNA sequence: TGTGCCAGCAGTCCTAAACGAGGGGACAATCAGCCCCAGCATTTT. Translating it yields CASSPKRGDNQPQHF.

The V and J genes are TRBV19 and TRBJ2-7, with 11 bases matching TRBD2. J was trimmed by 3 bases and V by 3 bases; bases with no gene match: 7. This CDR3 has 16 residues. Germline-derived CDR1 and CDR2 are LNHDA and SQIVND (reference sequence). CDR3 DNA: TGTGCCAGTAGTATCGGACTAGCGGGCGATAGCTACGAGCAGTACTTC. Translated, it gives CASSIGLAGDSYEQYF.

The chain combines TRBV2 with TRBJ1-2, with 7 bases fitting TRBD1. Trimming at V came to 6 bases and at J to 4 bases, leaving 8 bases not matched to a gene. The V gene's germline CDR1 is SNHLY and CDR2 FYNNEI. The CDR3 has 14 residues. The CDR3 coding sequence is TGTGCCAGCAGGCGGGACAGAAACACCTATGGCTACACCTTC. It is translated as CASRRDRNTYGYTF.